Presented here are 10 T cell receptor beta chains from one specimen sequenced in a study of blood T cells in healthy people across ages. It was with a sample-barcoded 5' primer and a J-beta primer mix that a second PCR of roughly 7 to 12 cycles was run. TCRdb re-called the 5' RACE reads with MiXCR, one entry per CDR3 protein. The table records roughly 900,000 distinct CDR3 sequences, roughly 50% of them present only once. The source material was blood. Receptors originate from a man aged 25 to 45 in good health.

This clonotype was detected a few times. The gene calls are TRBV12-3 or TRBV12-4 and TRBJ2-1, with D perhaps matching TRBD2 (5 bases). The CDR3 consists of 12 residues. The V end was cut by 1 base, the J end by 13 bases, with 11 bases between. The CDR3, as DNA: TGTGCCAGCAGTTTAGGCGTGACTAAACAGTTCTTC. Its translation is CASSLGVTKQFF.

Points on this clonotype: At one boundary the junction diverges from the germline segment, which might be a read error. The chain joins TRBV19 to TRBJ2-4, with 7 bases identical to TRBD2. The CDR3 is made up of 14 amino acids. In germline, CDR1 is LNHDA, CDR2 SQIVND (reference sequence). As DNA, the CDR3 is TGCGCCACAGCCCGCGGGGGATTAAGTTGGGAGCAGTACTTC. Translated: CATARGGLSWEQYF.

This clonotype has a single count. Mismatch with germline at one junction end may stem from a read error. This rearrangement joins TRBV5-6 to TRBJ2-1, with unresolved D. Germline assignment: CDR1 SGHDT and CDR2 YYEEEE. The CDR3 loop spans 11 amino acids. The CDR3, as DNA: TGTGCCCGCAGCTCTCACTCTGAGCAGTTCTTC. It yields the protein CARSSHSEQFF.

This clonotype turned up a few times. The rearrangement links TRBV4-2 to TRBJ1-1; D unresolved. The CDR3 consists of 14 residues. Germline CDR1 is LGHNA and CDR2 is YNFKEQ. Between the trimmed V and J ends, which lost 1 base and 1 base, there was a span of 7 bases. The CDR3 nucleotides read TGTGCCAGCAGCCAAGGGTCGGAGAACACTGAAGCTTTCTTT. Translation: CASSQGSENTEAFF.

This clonotype was observed at least ten times. The gene calls are TRBV11-2 and TRBJ2-1; D gene unclear. Trimming shortened V by 1 base and J by 7 bases, and 11 bases separated the two germline ends. CDR1 is SGHAT and CDR2 is FQNNGV in the germline V gene. There are 14 residues in the CDR3. CDR3: CASSLAVPVNEQFF. CDR3 DNA sequence: TGTGCCAGCAGCTTAGCGGTTCCGGTGAATGAGCAGTTCTTC.

V is TRBV7-2 and J is TRBJ2-1, with D hard to call. The CDR3 is made up of 13 amino acids. Germline values: CDR1 SGHTA, CDR2 FQGNSA. V dropped 0 bases and J dropped 8 bases, with 8 bases sitting between them. The CDR3: CASSLAIGHEQFF. In nucleotides, the CDR3 is TGTGCCAGCAGCTTAGCCATCGGTCATGAGCAGTTCTTC.

V gene TRBV12-3 or TRBV12-4 combines with J gene TRBJ2-3; 7 nucleotides line up with TRBD1. This CDR3 has 15 amino acids. Trimming at V came to 5 bases and at J to 0 bases, leaving 5 bases not matched to a gene. The CDR3 sequence is CASSERDSSTDTQYF. The CDR3 DNA reads as TGTGCCAGCAGTGAAAGGGACAGTAGCACAGATACGCAGTATTTT.

This chain links TRBV15 with TRBJ2-3, with TRBD2 matching over 10 bases. Germline lookup yields CDR1 LNHNV and CDR2 YYDKDF (reference sequence). CDR3 length: 15 amino acids. The trim removed 10 bases at V and 3 bases at J, leaving 10 bases unmatched. CDR3 bases: TGTGCCATCCGCTCAAGCGGGGGGGCGACAGATACGCAGTATTTT. It yields the protein CAIRSSGGATDTQYF.

The rearrangement links TRBV28 to TRBJ1-2; 7 positions match TRBD1. The CDR3 extends over 15 amino acids. The V gene end was trimmed by 8 bases and the J gene end by 6 bases; junction bases not matched to a gene: 15. The V gene's germline CDR1 is MDHEN and CDR2 SYDVKM. The CDR3, as DNA: TGTGCCAGCGGCCTCGACAGGGATGAGGGCAATGGCTACACCTTC. Encoded protein: CASGLDRDEGNGYTF.

This clonotype showed up just once. This chain joins TRBV2 and TRBJ2-3, with TRBD2 matching 8 bases. This CDR3 has 18 amino acids. The V and J ends lost 3 bases and 0 bases, in that order; junction bases with no gene match: 11. The germline gives CDR1 SNHLY, CDR2 FYNNEI. The CDR3, as DNA: TGTGCCAGCAGTGATCGGAGCGGGGGCATCTCTAGCACAGATACGCAGTATTTT. As protein: CASSDRSGGISSTDTQYF.